This note documents a single T cell receptor (beta chain) sequence. The sample comes from a study of blood T cell repertoires in COVID-19. For the study at large: From the United States, Italy and Spain came samples of acute and convalescent COVID-19. PBMCs, B-cell-depleted T cells, or T cells were the source of the cDNA or gDNA that made up the material.

Per the original methods: Nucleated cell counts were estimated from reference gene primer amplification. Clones were sequenced by immunoSEQ multiplex PCR, and TCRdb holds only the in-frame ones, with some missing. The V and J calls and the clone size are those of that table, but D and trimming were determined from the DNA. The sample includes roughly 64,000 clones, around nine tenths of them seen just once. Trimming at V came to 6 bases and at J to 6 bases, leaving 0 bases not matched to a gene. Per the germline V gene, CDR1 is SNHLY and CDR2 is FYNNEI. This CDR3 has 12 amino acids. This receptor was identified in a woman of 80 years or more with active COVID-19. This chain joins TRBV2 and TRBJ2-4, with 9 bases identical to TRBD1. Sequencing used peripheral blood. The CDR3 reads CASRGQGNIQYF. Written as DNA, the CDR3 is TGTGCCAGCAGGGGACAGGGAAACATTCAGTACTTC.